This TCR beta chain is drawn from a study of shared clonotypes between healthy human individuals. Whole-study findings and limits: A reduction in generation probabilities was seen for non-shared clonotypes relative to those shared by all four donors. Around 5% of naive CD4 clonotypes were common to a few donors.

Per the germline V gene, CDR1 is GTSNPN and CDR2 is SVGIG (reference sequence). Trimming took off 4 bases at V and 8 bases at J, with 27 bases between the two ends. The CDR3 is 17 amino acids. TCRdb's table, derived via immunoSEQ multiplex PCR, lists solely in-frame clones and lacks some. The data contain some 2 million clones, about 95% of them seen just once; the ten biggest clones take up 0.85% to 1.3%. In its sample, this clone was seen once. What it recognizes is unknown. The naive CD8 fraction comprised CD45RO-negative cells positively selected for CCR7 and excluded terminally differentiated effector memory CD45RA+ cells.

The chain employs TRBV30 and TRBJ1-3; weak D call: TRBD1 (6 bases). The clonotype originates from a man between 18 and 35 years old in good health. The sample taken for sequencing was naive CD8+ T cells sorted from blood. CDR3 sequence reads: CAWMASAEQGPWDTIYF. The CDR3 coding sequence is TGTGCCTGGATGGCTAGTGCGGAACAGGGACCATGGGACACCATATATTTT.